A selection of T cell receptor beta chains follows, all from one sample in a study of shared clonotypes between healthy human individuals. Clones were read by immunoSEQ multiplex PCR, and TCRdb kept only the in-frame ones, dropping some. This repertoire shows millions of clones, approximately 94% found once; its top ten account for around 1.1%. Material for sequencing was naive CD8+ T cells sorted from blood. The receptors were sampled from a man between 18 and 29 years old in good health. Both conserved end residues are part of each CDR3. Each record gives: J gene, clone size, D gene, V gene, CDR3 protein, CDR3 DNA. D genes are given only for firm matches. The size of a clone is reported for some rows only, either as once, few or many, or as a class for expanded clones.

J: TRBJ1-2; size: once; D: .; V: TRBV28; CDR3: CASESTGQYGYTF; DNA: TGTGCCAGCGAATCCACGGGCCAGTATGGCTACACCTTC
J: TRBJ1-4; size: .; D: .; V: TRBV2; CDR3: CASRKTTNEKLFF; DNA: TGTGCCAGCAGAAAAACAACTAATGAAAAACTGTTTTTT
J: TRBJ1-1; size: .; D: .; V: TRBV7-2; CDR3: CASSLWGSGNTEAFF; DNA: TGTGCCAGCAGCTTATGGGGATCTGGTAACACTGAAGCTTTCTTT
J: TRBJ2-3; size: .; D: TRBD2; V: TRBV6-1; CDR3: CASSGLLAGVDFSTDTQYF; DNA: TGTGCCAGCAGTGGGCTACTAGCGGGGGTCGATTTTAGCACAGATACGCAGTATTTT
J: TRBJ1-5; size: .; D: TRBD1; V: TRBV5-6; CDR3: CASSFRGQGIPQHF; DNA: TGTGCCAGCAGCTTTAGGGGACAGGGGATTCCCCAGCATTTT
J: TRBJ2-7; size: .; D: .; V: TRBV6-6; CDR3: CASSPFRASEQYF; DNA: TGTGCCAGCAGCCCCTTTCGAGCTTCCGAGCAGTACTTC
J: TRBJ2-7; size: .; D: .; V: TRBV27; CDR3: CASSLRPGQFYEQYF; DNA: TGTGCCAGCAGTTTAAGGCCAGGCCAGTTCTACGAGCAGTACTTC
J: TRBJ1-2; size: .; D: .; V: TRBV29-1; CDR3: CSVELQGANYGYTF; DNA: TGCAGCGTTGAACTACAGGGCGCTAACTATGGCTACACCTTC
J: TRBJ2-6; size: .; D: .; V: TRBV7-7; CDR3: CASSPGILGANVLTF; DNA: TGTGCTAGCAGCCCAGGGATCCTAGGGGCCAACGTCCTGACTTTC
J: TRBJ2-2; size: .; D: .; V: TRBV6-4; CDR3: CASSDFRPTGELFF; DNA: TGTGCCAGCAGTGATTTCCGTCCCACCGGGGAGCTGTTTTTT
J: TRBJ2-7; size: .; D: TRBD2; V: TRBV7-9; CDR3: CASSLGASGYEQYF; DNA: TGTGCCAGCAGCTTAGGAGCTAGCGGCTACGAGCAGTACTTC
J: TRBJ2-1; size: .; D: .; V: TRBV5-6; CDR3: CASRQNPGNEQFF; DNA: TGTGCCAGCAGACAGAACCCGGGCAATGAGCAGTTCTTC
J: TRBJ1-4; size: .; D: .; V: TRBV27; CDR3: CASSPSWGATNEKLFF; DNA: TGTGCCAGCAGTCCGTCCTGGGGGGCAACTAATGAAAAACTGTTTTTT